This TCR beta chain was captured in a study of T-cell memory formation after mild COVID-19. Whole-study results and caveats: There was a balanced CD4/CD8 profile in clones contracting day 15 to 85, and later expanders leaned CD4+. Some SARS-CoV-2-responding clones were already detected in memory before infection. Day 37-peaking second-wave clones had unconfirmed SARS-CoV-2 specificity.

It was 5'RACE with constant-segment primers that produced the TCR alpha and TCR beta cDNA libraries, which carried sample barcodes and UMIs. In TCRdb, the 5' RACE reads were re-called with MiXCR into one record per CDR3 protein. Of around 110,000 distinct CDR3 sequences in the sample, 13% to 15% were seen once. This clonotype was found many times. The antigen remains undetermined. Trimming took 0 bases from V and 0 from J, leaving 15 bases between them. CDR3 length: 19 amino acids. From germline, CDR1 is LGHNA and CDR2 YSLEER. The J gene is TRBJ2-6, the V gene TRBV4-3, with D unclear. The sample was PBMCs or a T cell subset sorted from them (not recorded which). This TCR derives from a man younger than 35 who had mild COVID-19 (a few samples of this study predate the infection). Cell type and time point are not known. In DNA, the CDR3 is TGCGCCAGCAGCCAAGATATGATCGCACTGAACTCTGGGGCCAACGTCCTGACTTTC. It yields the protein CASSQDMIALNSGANVLTF.